Below, 17 T cell receptor beta chains from the same sample are listed, as sequenced in a study of response to subunit inactivated influenza vaccine. Using its own MiXCR run on the RT-PCR reads, TCRdb lists one record per CDR3 protein. Of 530,000 or so distinct CDR3 sequences in the sample, about 12% are singletons; the top ten hold about 10%. Sequenced material: PBMCs from blood, taken on the day of vaccination. The receptors derive from a man between 50 and 59 years old who received an inactivated influenza vaccine.

The chain joins TRBV4-3 to TRBJ1-2; D is unclear. The CDR3 sequence is 13 residues long. Germline CDR1 and CDR2: LGHNA and YSLEER. With 4 bases removed from V and 10 bases from J, the gap between germline ends came to 16 bases. DNA of the CDR3: TGCGCCAGCAGCCCCCAATTTCGGGGTACCTACACCTTC. Its protein product is CASSPQFRGTYTF.

There are many counts of this clonotype. The genes are TRBV7-6 and TRBJ1-4; 7 bases match TRBD1. The CDR3 loop spans 16 amino acids. Germline V CDR1 and CDR2: SGHVS, FNYEAQ. V was clipped by 4 bases and J by 0 bases; unmatched bases: 5. The CDR3 reads CASSWRQGSTNEKLFF. CDR3 bases: TGTGCCAGCAGCTGGCGACAGGGATCAACTAATGAAAAACTGTTTTTT.

This clonotype turned up a few times. This CDR3 is CSVEVQERTEAFF. DNA for the CDR3: TGCAGCGTTGAAGTGCAGGAACGCACTGAAGCTTTCTTT. The genes are TRBV29-1 and TRBJ1-1; no clear D gene. Trimming took 1 base from V and 4 from J, leaving 10 bases between them. Germline lookup yields CDR1 SQVTM and CDR2 ANQGSEA. This CDR3 contains 13 residues.

The V and J genes are TRBV7-6 and TRBJ2-7; D is ambiguous. The CDR3 sequence is 14 residues long. The V gene's germline CDR1 is SGHVS and CDR2 FNYEAQ. V lost 8 bases and J 0 bases, leaving 14 bases between the germline ends. The CDR3 loop is CASSVGSSSYEQYF. CDR3 bases: TGTGCCAGCTCTGTGGGTTCGAGCTCCTACGAGCAGTACTTC.

The J gene is TRBJ2-1, the V gene TRBV20-1, with D unresolved. Trimming removed 3 bases from V and 0 bases from J, with 6 bases in between. The CDR3 runs to 13 residues. The germline V gene has CDR1 DFQATT and CDR2 SNEGSKA (reference sequence). CDR3 DNA: TGCAGTGCTAGTCGGCCCTCCTACAATGAGCAGTTCTTC. Residues: CSASRPSYNEQFF.

V gene TRBV5-6 combines with J gene TRBJ2-7; TRBD1 aligns across 11 bases. This CDR3 comprises 14 residues. Per the germline V gene, CDR1 is SGHDT and CDR2 is YYEEEE. V trimming: 0 bases; J trimming: 6 bases; junction bases outside the gene matches: 2. CDR3 nucleotide sequence: TGTGCCAGCAGCTTGGTGGACAGGGGGCCCGAGCAGTACTTC. Amino acid sequence: CASSLVDRGPEQYF.

This clonotype was counted between two and nine times. The rearrangement uses TRBV20-1 and TRBJ2-7, with 8 nucleotides matching TRBD2. The germline gives CDR1 DFQATT, CDR2 SNEGSKA (reference sequence). This CDR3 has 14 residues. The V gene end was trimmed by 6 bases and the J gene end by 4 bases; junction bases not matched to a gene: 11. The CDR3: CSAHPQRELYEQYF. The CDR3 coding sequence is TGCAGTGCCCACCCCCAGCGGGAGTTGTACGAGCAGTACTTC.

The chain recombines TRBV9 with TRBJ2-1; possible D gene TRBD2, 6 bases. From germline, CDR1 is SGDLS and CDR2 YYNGEE. V was trimmed by 4 bases and J by 7 bases, leaving 15 bases between them. The CDR3 runs 14 residues. The CDR3 coding sequence is TGTGCCAGCAGCCCCCGGGGGAGCGGGAATGAGCAGTTCTTC. Translating it yields CASSPRGSGNEQFF.

This rearrangement joins TRBV4-1 to TRBJ1-2, with D perhaps matching TRBD1 (5 bases). Deletions cut 0 bases from V and 13 bases from J, with 12 bases between. Germline lookup yields CDR1 MGHRA and CDR2 YSYEKL. This CDR3 comprises 12 residues. The CDR3 loop is CASSQEGGACTF. The CDR3 nucleotides read TGCGCCAGCAGCCAAGAGGGGGGAGCATGCACCTTC.

This clonotype was recorded many times. This chain links TRBV5-1 with TRBJ2-7; 9 bases map to TRBD2. V trimming: 1 base; J trimming: 6 bases; junction bases outside the gene matches: 8. CDR3 size: 15 residues. CDR1 and CDR2 from the germline V gene are SGHRS and YFSETQ. CDR3 in DNA: TGCGCCAGCAGCTTGTCTAGCGGGACGATCGGCGAGCAGTACTTC. Translation: CASSLSSGTIGEQYF.

In this sample, this clonotype turned up a few times. This chain joins TRBV5-5 and TRBJ1-2, with a possible D match to TRBD1 (6 bases). Trimming took off 0 bases at V and 8 bases at J, with 11 bases between the two ends. The CDR3 spans 13 residues. Germline V lookup: CDR1 SGHKS, CDR2 YYEKEE (reference sequence). CDR3: CASSLDRVGGYTF. The CDR3 DNA reads as TGTGCCAGCAGCTTGGACAGGGTGGGAGGCTACACCTTC.

This clonotype was detected only a few times. The chain combines TRBV7-2 with TRBJ2-5, with unresolved D. Germline V gene sequence: CDR1 SGHTA, CDR2 FQGNSA. The CDR3 is made up of 14 amino acids. V lost 6 bases to trimming and J lost 2 bases, with 13 bases between them. This CDR3 reads CASSVRAAQETQYF. For the CDR3, the DNA is TGTGCCAGCAGTGTTCGGGCCGCACAAGAGACCCAGTACTTC.

The chain has TRBV29-1 and TRBJ2-1; a weak D match, TRBD2 (5 bases). V dropped 1 base and J dropped 10 bases, with 11 bases sitting between them. Per the germline V gene, CDR1 is SQVTM and CDR2 is ANQGSEA. The length of the CDR3 is 12 residues. CDR3 amino acids: CSVEGYGGEQFF. The DNA for the CDR3 is TGCAGCGTTGAAGGCTATGGCGGGGAGCAGTTCTTC.

This clonotype was observed many times. The gene calls are TRBV11-1 and TRBJ2-7; D unclear. Deletions cut 4 bases from V and 3 bases from J, with 31 bases between. Germline assignment: CDR1 SGHAT and CDR2 FQDESV (reference sequence). This CDR3 is 20 amino acids long. The chain's CDR3 is CASSSIFEARQDRKLYEQYF. The CDR3 bases are TGTGCCAGCAGCTCGATATTTGAGGCCCGGCAGGACCGTAAACTCTACGAGCAGTACTTC. The variable domain in full, with the rest retrieved from reference TRBV11-1 and TRBJ2-7, is EAEVAQSPRYKITEKSQAVAFWCDPISGHATLYWYRQILGQGPELLVQFQDESVVDDSQLPKDRFSAERLKGVDSTLKIQPAELGDSAMYLCASSSIFEARQDRKLYEQYFGPGTRLTVT.

The chain is built from TRBV28 and TRBJ1-2; the D gene is possibly TRBD1 (6 bases). CDR3 length equals 14 residues. V lost 6 bases and J lost 8, with 19 bases in between. CDR1 is MDHEN and CDR2 is SYDVKM in the germline V gene. The DNA of the CDR3 is TGTGCCAGCAGCCCCGGCGTAACAGGGAGAGGCTACACCTTC. It translates to CASSPGVTGRGYTF.

This clonotype came up many times. V is TRBV7-9 and J is TRBJ2-5, with no clear D. Germline V gene data show CDR1 as SEHNR and CDR2 as FQNEAQ (reference sequence). CDR3 length: 12 amino acids. Trimming left V 4 bases short and J 5 bases short, with 8 bases between. The CDR3 here is CASSWGLETQYF. The CDR3 DNA reads as TGTGCCAGCAGCTGGGGTTTGGAGACCCAGTACTTC.

This clonotype was detected a few times. J is TRBJ2-2 and V is TRBV20-1, with 11 nucleotides matching TRBD2. J gave up 5 bases and V 4 bases, and 6 bases lay outside the gene matches. This CDR3 has 15 residues. Germline loops: CDR1 DFQATT, CDR2 SNEGSKA (reference sequence). CDR3 in DNA: TGCAGTGCTACTTTAGCGGGAGGGCAGACCGGGGAGCTGTTTTTT. It yields the protein CSATLAGGQTGELFF.